This T cell receptor beta chain was found in a study of blood T cell repertoires in COVID-19. Overall study: Sites in the United States, Italy and Spain provided acute and convalescent COVID-19 samples.

TCRdb's copy holds only in-frame clones and misses some; the assay was immunoSEQ multiplex PCR. The data contain approximately 71,000 clones, 88% of them seen just once; the ten biggest clones take up approximately 4.8%. The CDR3 is made up of 13 amino acids. Germline loops: CDR1 MDHEN, CDR2 SYDVKM. V was pared by 6 bases and J by 11 bases, with 14 bases between. This chain uses TRBV28 with TRBJ1-6; TRBD1 is a possible D gene (6 bases). The receptor was derived from a human donor in a cohort sampled during active COVID-19. The source material was peripheral blood. The CDR3 DNA reads as TGTGCCAGCAGGTCATCAGGGGACCCACCCCTCCACTTT. Its protein product is CASRSSGDPPLHF. The whole variable domain, filled in from reference TRBV28 and TRBJ1-6, reads DVKVTQSSRYLVKRTGEKVFLECVQDMDHENMFWYRQDPGLGLRLIYFSYDVKMKEKGDIPEGYSVSREKKERFSLILESASTNQTSMYLCASRSSGDPPLHFGNGTRLTVT.